This is a list of T cell receptor beta chains from one sample in a study of memory CD4+ T cells and cytomegalovirus serostatus. Here immunoSEQ multiplex PCR was the method, and the copy in TCRdb shows in-frame clones only, minus some. The sample holds just under 60,000 clones, 81% seen once. Source material: memory CD4+ T cells from blood. Receptor source: an adult in good health and CMV-seronegative. The CDR3 runs from the conserved cysteine through the conserved F or W. The order of the fields is D gene, clone size, V gene, J gene, CDR3 protein, CDR3 DNA. D genes are given only for firm matches. Size tells how often a clone was seen (once, few, many) or the class of an expanded clone, and some rows leave it out.

d_call: .; clone_size: .; v_call: TRBV19; j_call: TRBJ1-2; cdr3_aa: CASMTKETENYGYTF; cdr3_nt: TGTGCCAGTATGACCAAAGAGACAGAAAACTATGGCTACACCTTC
d_call: TRBD2; clone_size: once; v_call: TRBV13; j_call: TRBJ2-3; cdr3_aa: CASSAGLAGGGTQYF; cdr3_nt: TGTGCCAGCAGCGCGGGACTAGCGGGAGGAGGAACGCAGTATTTT
d_call: .; clone_size: .; v_call: TRBV15; j_call: TRBJ2-3; cdr3_aa: CATSPPRDTQYF; cdr3_nt: TGTGCCACCAGCCCTCCCCGGGATACGCAGTATTTT
d_call: TRBD1; clone_size: few; v_call: TRBV28; j_call: TRBJ1-5; cdr3_aa: CASRYGQGTQPQHF; cdr3_nt: TGTGCCAGCAGATACGGACAGGGAACTCAGCCCCAGCATTTT
d_call: .; clone_size: .; v_call: TRBV6-1; j_call: TRBJ1-4; cdr3_aa: CASSGGNRATNEKLFF; cdr3_nt: TGTGCCAGCAGTGGGGGAAACAGAGCAACTAATGAAAAACTGTTTTTT
d_call: .; clone_size: medium-sized; v_call: TRBV19; j_call: TRBJ1-4; cdr3_aa: CASSRRVGNEKLFF; cdr3_nt: TGTGCCAGTAGTCGCCGAGTGGGAAATGAAAAACTGTTTTTT
d_call: .; clone_size: .; v_call: TRBV27; j_call: TRBJ2-7; cdr3_aa: CASSKGRVPYEQYF; cdr3_nt: TGTGCCAGCAGCAAGGGACGTGTGCCCTACGAGCAGTACTTC
d_call: .; clone_size: .; v_call: TRBV4-1; j_call: TRBJ1-5; cdr3_aa: CASSQASRNQPQHF; cdr3_nt: TGCGCCAGCAGCCAAGCATCCAGAAATCAGCCCCAGCATTTT
d_call: TRBD1; clone_size: .; v_call: TRBV29-1; j_call: TRBJ2-1; cdr3_aa: CSVDTLDRGLGDEQFF; cdr3_nt: TGCAGCGTTGACACCCTCGACAGGGGACTGGGTGATGAGCAGTTCTTC
d_call: TRBD1; clone_size: .; v_call: TRBV5-1; j_call: TRBJ2-5; cdr3_aa: CASSLATGTGLFQETQYF; cdr3_nt: TGCGCCAGCAGCTTGGCAACCGGGACAGGGCTATTCCAAGAGACCCAGTACTTC
d_call: TRBD1; clone_size: .; v_call: TRBV6-6; j_call: TRBJ2-2; cdr3_aa: CASSRQGYTGELFF; cdr3_nt: TGTGCCAGCAGCCGACAGGGGTACACCGGGGAGCTGTTTTTT
d_call: .; clone_size: once; v_call: TRBV7-9; j_call: TRBJ2-7; cdr3_aa: CASSLHGSGPNEQYF; cdr3_nt: TGTGCCAGCAGCTTACATGGTAGTGGACCTAACGAGCAGTACTTC
d_call: .; clone_size: .; v_call: TRBV5-1; j_call: TRBJ1-4; cdr3_aa: CASSLITPEGKLFF; cdr3_nt: TGCGCCAGCAGCTTGATCACACCCGAGGGAAAACTGTTTTTT
d_call: .; clone_size: .; v_call: TRBV5-8; j_call: TRBJ2-1; cdr3_aa: CASSNRIPPFGQFF; cdr3_nt: TGTGCCAGCAGTAACCGTATACCGCCTTTTGGGCAGTTCTTC
d_call: .; clone_size: .; v_call: TRBV7-9; j_call: TRBJ1-2; cdr3_aa: CASSLGTVGYTF; cdr3_nt: TGTGCCAGCAGCTTAGGTACCGTTGGCTACACCTTC
d_call: TRBD2; clone_size: .; v_call: TRBV29-1; j_call: TRBJ2-5; cdr3_aa: CSVDLGGGAETQYF; cdr3_nt: TGCAGCGTTGATTTGGGGGGAGGGGCGGAGACCCAGTACTTC
d_call: .; clone_size: .; v_call: TRBV5-4; j_call: TRBJ1-2; cdr3_aa: CASSFSGSYGYTF; cdr3_nt: TGTGCCAGCAGCTTCTCAGGGTCCTATGGCTACACCTTC
d_call: .; clone_size: .; v_call: TRBV7-3; j_call: TRBJ1-1; cdr3_aa: CASSLKGGNTEAFF; cdr3_nt: TGTGCCAGCAGCTTAAAGGGGGGGAACACTGAAGCTTTCTTT
d_call: .; clone_size: .; v_call: TRBV28; j_call: TRBJ1-5; cdr3_aa: CASIFRLDQPQHF; cdr3_nt: TGTGCCAGCATATTCAGGTTGGATCAGCCCCAGCATTTT
d_call: TRBD1; clone_size: .; v_call: TRBV27; j_call: TRBJ2-7; cdr3_aa: CASSYDRGFYEQYF; cdr3_nt: TGTGCCAGCAGTTATGACAGGGGATTCTACGAGCAGTACTTC
d_call: .; clone_size: .; v_call: TRBV29-1; j_call: TRBJ2-7; cdr3_aa: CSVQTGTYEQYF; cdr3_nt: TGCAGCGTTCAGACCGGCACCTACGAGCAGTACTTC
d_call: .; clone_size: few; v_call: TRBV6-5; j_call: TRBJ1-2; cdr3_aa: CASRTEGFYGYTF; cdr3_nt: TGTGCCAGCAGAACCGAGGGGTTCTATGGCTACACCTTC
d_call: TRBD1; clone_size: .; v_call: TRBV5-6; j_call: TRBJ1-5; cdr3_aa: CASSLGALRGNQPQHF; cdr3_nt: TGTGCCAGCAGCTTGGGGGCTCTCAGGGGGAATCAGCCCCAGCATTTT
d_call: TRBD2; clone_size: .; v_call: TRBV10-3; j_call: TRBJ2-7; cdr3_aa: CAISIGGGVYEQYF; cdr3_nt: TGTGCCATCAGTATCGGCGGGGGAGTCTACGAGCAGTACTTC
d_call: TRBD2; clone_size: .; v_call: TRBV6-1; j_call: TRBJ2-7; cdr3_aa: CASSEGGAEDYEQYF; cdr3_nt: TGTGCCAGCAGTGAGGGAGGGGCGGAGGACTACGAGCAGTACTTC
d_call: TRBD2; clone_size: .; v_call: TRBV7-2; j_call: TRBJ2-1; cdr3_aa: CASSLFSLAGGGEQFF; cdr3_nt: TGTGCCAGCAGCCTATTTTCGCTAGCGGGAGGTGGTGAGCAGTTCTTC
d_call: TRBD2; clone_size: .; v_call: TRBV6-6; j_call: TRBJ2-1; cdr3_aa: CASSYPEGSGWQFF; cdr3_nt: TGTGCCAGCAGTTACCCTGAGGGTAGCGGGTGGCAGTTCTTC
d_call: .; clone_size: .; v_call: TRBV7-2; j_call: TRBJ2-5; cdr3_aa: CASSLGQGRQETQYF; cdr3_nt: TGTGCCAGCAGCTTAGGTCAGGGGCGTCAAGAGACCCAGTACTTC
d_call: .; clone_size: .; v_call: TRBV7-2; j_call: TRBJ1-3; cdr3_aa: CASSRIGSGNTIYF; cdr3_nt: TGTGCCAGCAGCCGCATCGGGTCTGGAAACACCATATATTTT
d_call: .; clone_size: .; v_call: TRBV5-6; j_call: TRBJ2-1; cdr3_aa: CASSLGLVDEQFF; cdr3_nt: TGTGCCAGCAGCTTGGGGTTAGTGGATGAGCAGTTCTTC
d_call: TRBD2; clone_size: .; v_call: TRBV18; j_call: TRBJ2-1; cdr3_aa: CASRTSGSLGNEQFF; cdr3_nt: TGTGCCAGCCGGACTAGCGGGAGTTTAGGGAATGAGCAGTTCTTC
d_call: .; clone_size: .; v_call: TRBV6-1; j_call: TRBJ2-1; cdr3_aa: CASSEGGLSYNEQFF; cdr3_nt: TGTGCCAGCAGTGAAGGGGGCTTATCCTACAATGAGCAGTTCTTC
d_call: TRBD1; clone_size: .; v_call: TRBV5-1; j_call: TRBJ1-1; cdr3_aa: CASSAMGQMNTEAFF; cdr3_nt: TGCGCCAGCAGCGCAATGGGACAGATGAACACTGAAGCTTTCTTT
d_call: .; clone_size: .; v_call: TRBV28; j_call: TRBJ2-3; cdr3_aa: CASSKLGGSTDTQYF; cdr3_nt: TGTGCCAGCAGCAAACTCGGCGGCAGCACAGATACGCAGTATTTT
d_call: .; clone_size: once; v_call: TRBV18; j_call: TRBJ2-3; cdr3_aa: CASSPVTDTQYF; cdr3_nt: TGTGCCAGCTCCCCCGTAACAGATACGCAGTATTTT
d_call: .; clone_size: .; v_call: TRBV10-3; j_call: TRBJ2-1; cdr3_aa: CAISEGLSIYNEQFF; cdr3_nt: TGTGCCATCAGTGAGGGACTCTCTATTTACAATGAGCAGTTCTTC
d_call: .; clone_size: .; v_call: TRBV7-9; j_call: TRBJ2-2; cdr3_aa: CASTRQGGNTGELFF; cdr3_nt: TGTGCCAGCACCAGGCAGGGGGGGAACACCGGGGAGCTGTTTTTT
d_call: .; clone_size: .; v_call: TRBV6-1; j_call: TRBJ1-2; cdr3_aa: CASSEGGGGYGYTF; cdr3_nt: TGTGCCAGCAGTGAAGGGGGCGGTGGCTATGGCTACACCTTC
d_call: .; clone_size: .; v_call: TRBV5-4; j_call: TRBJ2-7; cdr3_aa: CASSFGWGVGEQYF; cdr3_nt: TGTGCCAGCAGCTTCGGCTGGGGGGTGGGGGAGCAGTACTTC
d_call: .; clone_size: few; v_call: TRBV2; j_call: TRBJ2-2; cdr3_aa: CATSGQNTGELFF; cdr3_nt: TGTGCCACTTCGGGACAGAACACCGGGGAGCTGTTTTTT
d_call: .; clone_size: .; v_call: TRBV7-2; j_call: TRBJ2-1; cdr3_aa: CASSLGTLYNEQFF; cdr3_nt: TGTGCCAGCAGCTTAGGGACATTGTACAATGAGCAGTTCTTC
d_call: .; clone_size: .; v_call: TRBV6-1; j_call: TRBJ2-3; cdr3_aa: CASSELSSLEDTQYF; cdr3_nt: TGTGCCAGCAGTGAACTAAGCTCCCTAGAGGATACGCAGTATTTT
d_call: TRBD1; clone_size: once; v_call: TRBV28; j_call: TRBJ1-5; cdr3_aa: CASSVGQGPARTQHF; cdr3_nt: TGTGCCAGCAGTGTAGGACAGGGGCCCGCTCGGACCCAGCATTTT
d_call: TRBD2; clone_size: .; v_call: TRBV15; j_call: TRBJ2-1; cdr3_aa: CATSRGQLAGGFDEQFF; cdr3_nt: TGTGCCACCAGCAGAGGCCAACTAGCGGGAGGGTTCGATGAGCAGTTCTTC
d_call: .; clone_size: once; v_call: TRBV28; j_call: TRBJ1-3; cdr3_aa: CASRPTGISGNTIYF; cdr3_nt: TGTGCCAGCAGACCAACAGGGATCTCTGGAAACACCATATATTTT
d_call: .; clone_size: few; v_call: TRBV11-1; j_call: TRBJ2-2; cdr3_aa: CASSLVSSLVPGELFF; cdr3_nt: TGTGCCAGCAGCTTAGTATCCTCATTAGTCCCCGGGGAGCTGTTTTTT
d_call: TRBD1; clone_size: .; v_call: TRBV11-2; j_call: TRBJ1-1; cdr3_aa: CASSLGGTGGAEAFF; cdr3_nt: TGTGCCAGCAGCTTAGGTGGGACAGGGGGCGCGGAAGCTTTCTTT
d_call: .; clone_size: .; v_call: TRBV6-1; j_call: TRBJ1-5; cdr3_aa: CASSEGYSNQPQHF; cdr3_nt: TGTGCCAGCAGTGAGGGTTATAGCAATCAGCCCCAGCATTTT
d_call: TRBD1; clone_size: once; v_call: TRBV4-1; j_call: TRBJ2-3; cdr3_aa: CASSQTAAGGDTQYF; cdr3_nt: TGCGCCAGCAGCCAGACGGCCGCAGGGGGAGATACGCAGTATTTT
d_call: TRBD1; clone_size: .; v_call: TRBV7-9; j_call: TRBJ1-4; cdr3_aa: CASSTGQGAGNEKLFF; cdr3_nt: TGTGCCAGCAGCACAGGACAGGGGGCGGGTAATGAAAAACTGTTTTTT
d_call: .; clone_size: few; v_call: TRBV4-1; j_call: TRBJ2-7; cdr3_aa: CASSSLGITSYEQYF; cdr3_nt: TGCGCCAGCAGTTCTCTCGGGATAACTTCCTACGAGCAGTACTTC
d_call: .; clone_size: .; v_call: TRBV18; j_call: TRBJ1-1; cdr3_aa: CASLPIIQGVNTEAFF; cdr3_nt: TGTGCCAGCTTACCTATTATACAGGGAGTGAACACTGAAGCTTTCTTT
d_call: .; clone_size: .; v_call: TRBV6-1; j_call: TRBJ1-5; cdr3_aa: CASNPTGSNQPQHF; cdr3_nt: TGTGCCAGCAACCCCACGGGGAGCAATCAGCCCCAGCATTTT